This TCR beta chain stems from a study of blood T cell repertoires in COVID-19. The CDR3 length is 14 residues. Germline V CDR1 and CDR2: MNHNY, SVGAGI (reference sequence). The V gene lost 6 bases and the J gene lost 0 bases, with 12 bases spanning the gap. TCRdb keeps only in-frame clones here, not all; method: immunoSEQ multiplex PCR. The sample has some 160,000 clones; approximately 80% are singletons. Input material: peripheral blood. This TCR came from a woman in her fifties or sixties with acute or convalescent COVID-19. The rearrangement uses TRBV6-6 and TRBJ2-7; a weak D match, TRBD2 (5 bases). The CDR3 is CASRSRSGSYEQYF. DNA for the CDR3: TGTGCCAGCAGGTCCCGGAGCGGCTCCTACGAGCAGTACTTC.